The rows below give T cell receptor beta chains drawn from one sample of a study of cytomegalovirus exposure and HLA in healthy donors. The method was immunoSEQ multiplex PCR; TCRdb's version includes in-frame clones alone and lacks a portion of them. Among around 150,000 clones, 71% were seen once, and the ten largest hold under 3.5%. The specimen sequenced was PBMCs. The origin of the receptors is a woman in her thirties in good health and CMV-seronegative. The CDR3 runs from the conserved cysteine through the conserved F or W. A D gene is named only where the DNA matches it firmly. Part of the rows lack a size; the others show once, few, many or a class for expanded clones.

cdr3_aa cdr3_nt j_call clone_size d_call v_call
CASSPQGSTDTQYF TGTGCCAGTTCACCCCAGGGTAGCACAGATACGCAGTATTTT TRBJ2-3 . . TRBV5-6
CASSKTATDTQYF TGCGCCAGCAGCAAAACGGCGACTGATACCCAGTACTTC TRBJ2-5 . . TRBV5-1
CASSRQTNEQFF TGTGCCAGCAGCCGTCAGACAAATGAGCAGTTCTTC TRBJ2-1 . . TRBV6-5
CASSGTVQEEQYF TGTGCCAGCAGTGGGACAGTCCAAGAGGAGCAGTACTTC TRBJ2-7 . . TRBV6-1
CASSDSGRTEAFF TGTGCCAGCTCCGACTCAGGGAGGACTGAAGCTTTCTTT TRBJ1-1 . . TRBV18
CASSPGGEGGAYEQYF TGTGCCAGCAGCCCAGGTGGGGAAGGGGGCGCCTACGAGCAGTACTTC TRBJ2-7 . TRBD1 TRBV5-4
CASSMGQSSYNEQFF TGTGCCAGTAGTATGGGACAGAGCTCCTACAATGAGCAGTTCTTC TRBJ2-1 few TRBD1 TRBV19
CARRPPGLAGGGDTQYF TGTGCCAGAAGGCCACCGGGACTAGCGGGAGGGGGAGATACGCAGTATTTT TRBJ2-3 . . TRBV7-5
CASSLFDRGLGYGYTF TGTGCCAGCAGTCTTTTCGACAGGGGGCTAGGCTATGGCTACACCTTC TRBJ1-2 . TRBD1 TRBV28
CASKAGGAGGYTF TGTGCCAGCAAGGCAGGGGGCGCTGGGGGCTACACCTTC TRBJ1-2 . TRBD1 TRBV28
CASSPTAYEQYF TGTGCCAGCAGCCCAACAGCCTACGAGCAGTACTTC TRBJ2-7 . . TRBV7-9
CASSNFYEQYF TGTGCCAGCAGCAACTTCTACGAGCAGTACTTC TRBJ2-7 . . TRBV6-5
CASSYIRSSYNSPLHF TGTGCCAGCAGTTATATACGTAGCTCCTATAATTCACCCCTCCACTTT TRBJ1-6 . . TRBV6-5
CATSRDGLAGANVLTF TGTGCCACCAGCAGAGACGGTCTTGCTGGGGCCAACGTCCTGACTTTC TRBJ2-6 . . TRBV15
CASSLTGDGDTQYF TGTGCCAGCAGCTTGACAGGGGATGGAGATACGCAGTATTTT TRBJ2-3 . TRBD1 TRBV7-2